This TCR delta chain stems from a study of Vδ1+ human thymocytes (dated by TCRdb to the late 2010s). Study-level background: mRNA-level TRG and TRD CDR3 repertoires of highly purified Vdelta1+ thymocytes from young children were characterised as a data resource. The multiplex-based CDR3 amplicon strategy had previously been validated against 5'RACE-based CDR3 amplicon generation methods.

This clone was detected only a few times. The clone's antigen remains unknown. Per-base qualities were not stored, and no clone one base away is much larger. Including cysteine and phenylalanine, the CDR3 has 21 amino acids. CDR3 DNA is the only sequence kept; it has 63 bases, read in frame from the first base. Taken from the germline V gene, the CDR1 and CDR2 loops are TSWWSYY and QGS. V ends up 5 bases short and J 1 base short, with an unmatched junction base count of 22. RNA was extracted with the RNeasy mini kit and reverse transcribed using Superscript III. CDR3 amplicons were produced by multiplex PCR using pooled V-gene forward primers and a constant-region reverse primer with Illumina adaptor overhangs. After gel purification, amplicons were indexed with Nextera index primers over around 8 extra PCR cycles and were then purified with AMPure XP beads. Sequencing of libraries was performed on an Illumina MiSeq using paired-end 250 bp reads, dual indexing and an approximately 19% PhiX spike-in. The authors processed their data as follows. FastQC was used to quality check the reads, while ea-utils fastq-join merged the TRG read pairs. IMGT/HighV-QUEST was used to annotate the sequences, only productive sequences with an unambiguous V-gene assignment were kept, and clonotypes were defined as sequences sharing an identical CDR3 sequence. VDJtools 1.1.1, tcR 2.2.3, Treemap and vegan Shannon diversity in R 3.4.4 were used for downstream analysis. TCRdb reanalyzed the public reads with the CATT caller, and identical DNA sequences were merged afterwards. The V and J calls reflect TCRdb's pipeline rather than the authors' work. This sample gives over 45,000 delta-chain clones in total; approximately 15% of them show up just once. The ten biggest clones cover 0.3% to 0.45% of the sample.

Study-wide conclusions, independent of this receptor: Donors shared many TRG clonotypes (up to roughly 6.9x10^3), but TRD repertoires were essentially private, with at most 130 shared. The authors advised highly purified populations and single-cell validation, since unexpected Vdelta2 sequences could cause misinterpretation of bulk repertoire data. Because no clustering by age or sex was seen, donors were not stratified by age or sex in the analyses. Roughly 22% of thymic TRD sequences were found to be Vdelta2 (and few were Vdelta3) despite high sort purity, in contrast to peripheral blood Vdelta1+ controls. The thymic TRG and TRD repertoires appeared highly polyclonal, with Gaussian CDR3 length distributions, in contrast to the oligoclonal repertoires of peripheral blood.

Thymic samples were depleted of alphabeta T cells, then CD3+ TCRVdelta1+ TCRVdelta2- thymocytes were FACS-sorted. The purity of the sorted Vdelta1+ thymocytes fell between about 98% and 99.6%. Thymic specimens were obtained from several paediatric patients, aged from roughly 5 days to 15 months, who were undergoing corrective cardiac surgery. The thymic tissue was dispersed, and mononuclear cells were isolated using a Histopaque-1077 density gradient. For staining, the antibodies used were anti-TCRVdelta1 clone TS8.2, anti-TCRVdelta2 clone B6, anti-CD3 clone HIT3a and anti-TCRalphabeta clone IP26. The sample comprised Vdelta1+ gamma-delta thymocytes from the thymus. The sample's cell subset or site, from its label and the paper: FACS-sorted CD3+ TCRalphabeta- TCRVdelta1+ TCRVdelta2- thymocytes. The TCR comes from a girl under three years old who had congenital heart surgery. The sequence is built from TRDV1 and TRDJ1; TRDD3 aligns with 10 central bases. The sequenced DNA is TGTGCTCTTGGGACGGCGGTCGTAGTACCATGGGGGATACTTGGCACCGATAAACTCATCTTT. It translates to CALGTAVVVPWGILGTDKLIF.